The 27 T cell receptor beta chains below all came from one sample that was sequenced in a study of blood T cell repertoires in COVID-19. Clones were read by immunoSEQ multiplex PCR, and TCRdb kept only the in-frame ones, dropping some. The sample holds about 200,000 clones, roughly 87% seen once. The specimen was peripheral blood. Source of these receptors: a woman aged 60-75 years with COVID-19, enrolled during active disease.

V usage is TRBV12-5 and J usage is TRBJ1-2; TRBD1 matches at 9 bases. The J segment lost 6 bases and the V segment lost 5 bases, leaving 1 base of the junction unmatched. The CDR3 has 12 residues. In germline, CDR1 is LGHNT, CDR2 FRNRAP. The CDR3, as DNA: TGTGCTAGTGGTGACAGGGGGGATGGCTACACCTTC. Translated: CASGDRGDGYTF.

The V and J genes are TRBV10-2 and TRBJ2-7; 10 positions agree with TRBD2. The length of the CDR3 is 14 residues. The germline CDR1 and CDR2 sequences are WSHSY and SAAADI. Trimming took 7 bases from V and 3 from J; bases not matched to a gene: 6. CDR3 loop: CASTRAGGDYEQYF. The DNA of the CDR3 is TGCGCCAGCACCCGAGCGGGAGGGGACTACGAGCAGTACTTC.

This chain joins TRBV5-1 and TRBJ2-5; D unresolved. The V gene's germline CDR1 is SGHRS and CDR2 YFSETQ. V was trimmed by 0 bases and J by 2 bases, leaving 5 bases between them. The CDR3 has 13 amino acids. In DNA form, the CDR3 reads TGCGCCAGCAGCTTGGACAGACAAGAGACCCAGTACTTC. Translation gives CASSLDRQETQYF.

The chain carries TRBV9 and TRBJ2-5; 9 bases fit TRBD1. J was trimmed by 6 bases and V by 3 bases; bases with no gene match: 9. The CDR3 has 15 amino acids. CDR1 SGDLS and CDR2 YYNGEE come from the germline V gene. The CDR3 is CASSAGQGVGKTQYF. CDR3 bases: TGTGCCAGCAGCGCGGGACAGGGTGTAGGAAAGACCCAGTACTTC.

This sequence joins TRBV3-1 (or the pseudogene TRBV3-2) and TRBJ2-5; the D is unclear. V lost 4 bases to trimming and J lost 2 bases, with 5 bases between them. This CDR3 contains 12 residues. CDR1 and CDR2 (germline): LGHDT, YNNKEL (reference sequence). The CDR3 spells CASSPVQETQYF. CDR3 sequence (DNA): TGTGCCAGCAGCCCTGTACAAGAGACCCAGTACTTC.

The chain has TRBV13 and TRBJ1-4; possible D gene TRBD1, 5 bases. The ends were cut back, 2 bases at V and 2 bases at J, with 15 bases in the middle. Germline CDR1 is PRHDT and CDR2 is FYEKMQ (reference sequence). The CDR3 is made up of 17 amino acids. This CDR3 reads CASSLRVLGATNEKLFF. The DNA of the CDR3 is TGTGCCAGCAGCTTAAGAGTTTTAGGGGCGACTAATGAAAAACTGTTTTTT. Drawing the rest from reference TRBV13 and TRBJ1-4, the complete variable domain is AAGVIQSPRHLIKEKRETATLKCYPIPRHDTVYWYQQGPGQDPQFLISFYEKMQSDKGSIPDRFSAQQFSDYHSELNMSSLELGDSALYFCASSLRVLGATNEKLFFGSGTQLSVL.

This clone came up once. V and J are TRBV7-9 and TRBJ2-3; 8 bases align to TRBD2. The CDR3 extends over 15 amino acids. Germline-derived CDR1 and CDR2 are SEHNR and FQNEAQ (reference sequence). Losses at the gene ends were 1 base for V and 6 bases for J; bases not matched to a gene: 6. The CDR3 spells CASSLDVAGSDTQYF. The CDR3 nucleotides read TGTGCCAGCAGCTTAGATGTAGCGGGATCGGATACGCAGTATTTT.

The rearrangement links TRBV7-2 to TRBJ2-7, with 7 bases matching TRBD2. The CDR3 is 15 residues long. The germline V gene encodes CDR1 SGHTA and CDR2 FQGNSA. The J segment lost 2 bases and the V segment lost 0 bases, leaving 4 bases of the junction unmatched. As DNA, the CDR3 is TGTGCCAGCAGCTTAGCTGGGGGGGGTACCTACGAGCAGTACTTC. As protein: CASSLAGGGTYEQYF. The full variable domain, in which reference TRBV7-2 and TRBJ2-7 provide the parts outside the CDR3, is GAGVSQSPSNKVTEKGKDVELRCDPISGHTALYWYRQSLGQGLEFLIYFQGNSAPDKSGLPSDRFSAERTGGSVSTLTIQRTQQEDSAVYLCASSLAGGGTYEQYFGPGTRLTVT.

This clone appeared once. V usage is TRBV6-2 or TRBV6-3 and J usage is TRBJ2-4, with 14 bases fitting TRBD2. After removal of 6 bases from V and 3 bases from J, the junction contained 19 bases not matched to a gene. CDR3 length equals 21 residues. The germline gives CDR1 MNHEY, CDR2 SVGEGT. CDR3 sequence (DNA): TGTGCCAGCAGCTCCCCCGGGACTAGCGGGGGCCCTCCCGGGGGCAAAAACATTCAGTACTTC. Protein sequence: CASSSPGTSGGPPGGKNIQYF.

This clone was picked up one time. In nucleotides, the CDR3 is TGCAGCGTACAGGGGACTGGGGCCAACGTCCTGACTTTC. Amino acid sequence: CSVQGTGANVLTF. The chain combines TRBV29-1 with TRBJ2-6; 7 bases map to TRBD1. The germline CDR1 and CDR2 sequences are SQVTM and ANQGSEA. Trimming took 6 bases from V and 2 from J; bases not matched to a gene: 1. This CDR3 is 13 amino acids long.

The rearrangement joins TRBV4-1 to TRBJ2-1, with 11 nucleotides matching TRBD2. Germline trimming cut 1 base from V and 5 bases from J; bases unmatched to any gene: 7. The CDR3 loop spans 17 amino acids. Germline CDR1 is MGHRA and CDR2 is YSYEKL. The CDR3 DNA follows: TGCGCCAGCAGCCAAGGCCGGACTAGCGGGTCTAACAATGAGCAGTTCTTC. Residues: CASSQGRTSGSNNEQFF.

This clone was picked up many times. This chain connects TRBV11-2 to TRBJ2-5; D possibly corresponds to TRBD2 (6 bases). From germline, CDR1 is SGHAT and CDR2 FQNNGV. CDR3 length: 13 amino acids. V shed 3 bases and J shed 7 bases, with 12 bases lying between them. The CDR3 coding sequence is TGTGCCAGCAGCTTCAGGGAGGTAGCGACCCAGTACTTC. Protein sequence: CASSFREVATQYF.

This chain links TRBV4-2 with TRBJ2-6; maybe TRBD1 (6 bases). The CDR3 is made up of 18 amino acids. Germline V CDR1 and CDR2: LGHNA, YNFKEQ. V was cut by 5 bases and J by 0 bases, with 17 bases left in between. The CDR3 bases are TGTGCCAGCAGCATTCCCGGACAGTCAGTCTCTGGGGCCAACGTCCTGACTTTC. Protein sequence: CASSIPGQSVSGANVLTF.

V and J are TRBV6-6 and TRBJ1-6; TRBD1 aligns across 7 bases. CDR3 length equals 16 residues. Germline V gives CDR1 MNHNY, CDR2 SVGAGI (reference sequence). V lost 7 bases, J lost 0 bases, and 6 bases stayed unmatched. The CDR3 DNA sequence: TGTGCCAGCAAACCGGGACAGAGCTCCTATAATTCACCCCTCCACTTT. Its protein is CASKPGQSSYNSPLHF.

This clone turned up a few times. The chain links TRBV6-5 to TRBJ1-6; D is perhaps TRBD1 (6 bases). The V gene's germline CDR1 is MNHEY and CDR2 SVGAGI. Trimming cost V 6 bases and J 3 bases, with 6 bases left between them. The CDR3 has 13 residues. The CDR3 spells CASRGHYNSPLHF. The CDR3 nucleotides are TGTGCCAGCAGGGGACACTATAATTCACCCCTCCACTTT.

This clone appeared once. This chain uses TRBV5-1 with TRBJ1-1, with D tentatively TRBD1 (6 bases). The CDR3 extends over 16 amino acids. Trimming shortened V by 4 bases and J by 0 bases, and 16 bases separated the two germline ends. CDR1 and CDR2 (germline): SGHRS, YFSETQ. The CDR3 region is CASSLPRDTMNTEAFF. The CDR3 DNA reads TGCGCCAGCAGCCTTCCCCGGGACACGATGAACACTGAAGCTTTCTTT.

J is TRBJ2-7 and V is TRBV20-1; unclear D gene. Germline CDR1 and CDR2: DFQATT and SNEGSKA (reference sequence). This CDR3 is 13 amino acids long. Trimming removed 3 bases at V and 3 bases at J, with 12 bases between. This chain's CDR3 is CSASGASHYEQYF. In DNA form, the CDR3 reads TGCAGTGCTAGTGGAGCCTCCCACTACGAGCAGTACTTC.

The chain has TRBV28 and TRBJ1-6; no definite D call. The CDR3 covers 15 residues. Trimming took 1 base from V and 8 from J, leaving 12 bases between them. CDR1 is MDHEN, CDR2 SYDVKM, per germline. CDR3 bases: TGTGCCAGCAGTTTATTCCTGGCGGCTGATTCACCCCTCCACTTT. It yields the protein CASSLFLAADSPLHF.

This clone is a singleton in its sample. The chain is built from TRBV29-1 and TRBJ1-5; 7 bases map to TRBD1. The CDR3 loop spans 13 amino acids. V lost 5 bases and J lost 5; bases outside the gene matches: 6. Germline V lookup: CDR1 SQVTM, CDR2 ANQGSEA. CDR3 in DNA: TGCAGCGTTCAAGGGGGCCTAGATCAGCCCCAGCATTTT. Encoded protein: CSVQGGLDQPQHF. The full variable domain, in which reference TRBV29-1 and TRBJ1-5 provide the parts outside the CDR3, is SAVISQKPSRDICQRGTSLTIQCQVDSQVTMMFWYRQQPGQSLTLIATANQGSEATYESGFVIDKFPISRPNLTFSTLTVSNMSPEDSSIYLCSVQGGLDQPQHFGDGTRLSIL.

This clone appeared a few times. The chain is built from TRBV11-2 and TRBJ2-7, with TRBD2 matching 8 bases. The length of the CDR3 is 15 residues. Trimming cost V 1 base and J 2 bases; bases outside gene matches: 4. CDR1 is SGHAT and CDR2 is FQNNGV in the germline V gene. CDR3 protein: CASSLGTSRAYEQYF. CDR3 in DNA: TGTGCCAGCAGCTTAGGGACTAGCAGAGCCTACGAGCAGTACTTC.

In this sample, this clone turned up a few times. The V and J genes are TRBV10-3 and TRBJ1-2; 12 bases fit TRBD1. CDR1 ENHRY and CDR2 SYGVKD come from the germline V gene. After removal of 6 bases from V and 6 bases from J, the junction contained 14 bases not matched to a gene. The CDR3 extends over 17 amino acids. CDR3 amino acids: CAIRRPGQGALTHGYTF. CDR3 nucleotides: TGTGCCATCAGGAGGCCGGGACAGGGGGCGCTGACCCATGGCTACACCTTC.

The rearrangement joins TRBV19 to TRBJ1-5, with a possible D match to TRBD1 (6 bases). The CDR3 sequence is 19 residues long. The V gene's germline CDR1 is LNHDA and CDR2 SQIVND (reference sequence). V was cut by 2 bases and J by 0 bases, with 20 bases left in between. CDR3 sequence: CASSIFGWAEGDSNQPQHF. In nucleotides, the CDR3 is TGTGCCAGTAGTATATTTGGATGGGCTGAGGGGGATAGCAATCAGCCCCAGCATTTT.

The chain uses TRBV28 and TRBJ1-2; 7 nucleotides agree with TRBD1. The CDR3 contains 13 residues. Trimming cost V 5 bases and J 4 bases; bases outside gene matches: 4. Germline V CDR1 and CDR2: MDHEN, SYDVKM. The CDR3 protein is CASSRQGSYGYTF. CDR3 bases: TGTGCCAGCAGTCGACAGGGCAGCTATGGCTACACCTTC.

This clone was seen more than once but under ten times. The chain employs TRBV9 and TRBJ1-5; TRBD1 agrees at 9 bases. The J segment lost 6 bases and the V segment lost 0 bases, leaving 16 bases of the junction unmatched. Germline V gives CDR1 SGDLS, CDR2 YYNGEE. This CDR3 region has 19 residues. The CDR3 DNA is TGTGCCAGCAGCGTAGTAGTGTCGGTGGGACAGGGTGAGAGTCAGCCCCAGCATTTT. Encoded protein: CASSVVVSVGQGESQPQHF. The full variable domain, with the rest looked up from reference TRBV9 and TRBJ1-5, is DSGVTQTPKHLITATGQRVTLRCSPRSGDLSVYWYQQSLDQGLQFLIQYYNGEERAKGNILERFSAQQFPDLHSELNLSSLELGDSALYFCASSVVVSVGQGESQPQHFGDGTRLSIL.

The chain combines TRBV19 with TRBJ1-6, with D perhaps matching TRBD1 (6 bases). This CDR3 is built from 16 residues. The ends were cut back, 7 bases at V and 0 bases at J, with 13 bases in the middle. Germline loops: CDR1 LNHDA, CDR2 SQIVND (reference sequence). DNA of the CDR3: TGTGCCAGTAATGCCGACAGGAGCTCCTATAATTCACCCCTCCACTTT. As protein: CASNADRSSYNSPLHF.

The rearrangement joins TRBV2 to TRBJ1-1, with D unclear. Trimming cost V 7 bases and J 1 base, with 13 bases left between them. The germline CDR1 and CDR2 sequences are SNHLY and FYNNEI. The CDR3 length is 14 residues. CDR3 coding DNA: TGTGCCAGCAAGTACGGCAGCGAGAACACTGAAGCTTTCTTT. Protein product: CASKYGSENTEAFF.

J is TRBJ1-1 and V is TRBV7-8, with D perhaps TRBD1 (6 bases). CDR3 length: 15 amino acids. Germline V lookup: CDR1 SGHVS, CDR2 FQNEAQ. The V end was cut by 1 base, the J end by 2 bases, with 11 bases between. CDR3 sequence: CASSLGRRGNTEAFF. DNA of the CDR3: TGTGCCAGCAGCTTAGGCCGCAGGGGTAACACTGAAGCTTTCTTT. The variable domain in full, with the rest retrieved from reference TRBV7-8 and TRBJ1-1, is GAGVSQSPRYKVAKRGQDVALRCDPISGHVSLFWYQQALGQGPEFLTYFQNEAQLDKSGLPSDRFFAERPEGSVSTLKIQRTQQEDSAVYLCASSLGRRGNTEAFFGQGTRLTVV.